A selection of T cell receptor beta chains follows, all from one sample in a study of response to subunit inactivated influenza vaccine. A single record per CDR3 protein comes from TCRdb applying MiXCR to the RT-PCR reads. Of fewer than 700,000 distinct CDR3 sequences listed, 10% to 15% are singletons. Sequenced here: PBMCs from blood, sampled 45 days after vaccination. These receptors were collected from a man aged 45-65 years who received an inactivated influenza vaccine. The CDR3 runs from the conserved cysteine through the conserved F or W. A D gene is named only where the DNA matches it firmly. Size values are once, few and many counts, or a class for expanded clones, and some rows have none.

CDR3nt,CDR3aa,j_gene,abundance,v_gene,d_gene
TGTGCCACCAGCAGGCAAGCGAGAGGGAATGAGCAGTTCTTC,CATSRQARGNEQFF,TRBJ2-1,few,TRBV15,.
TGCAGTGCTAGAGATATCCATCGGGGCACCGGGGAGCTGTTTTTT,CSARDIHRGTGELFF,TRBJ2-2,.,TRBV20-1,.
TGCGCCAGCAGCATACGGACGACCAGGATGGGGAATGAGCAGTTCTTC,CASSIRTTRMGNEQFF,TRBJ2-1,few,TRBV5-1,.
TGTGCCAGCAGCCATACTGACGGTGCCTACGAGCAGTACTTC,CASSHTDGAYEQYF,TRBJ2-7,few,TRBV11-2,.
TGCAGCGTTGAGCCCCAGCAGGGAGGGGATGAGCAGTTCTTC,CSVEPQQGGDEQFF,TRBJ2-1,many,TRBV29-1,TRBD2
TGTGCCAGCAGTTTATCGGGCAGGGTCGGCTTCGAGCAGTACTTC,CASSLSGRVGFEQYF,TRBJ2-7,few,TRBV27,.
TGTGCCAGCAGCTCGGCCGGGAAGGTTACTGAAGCTTTCTTT,CASSSAGKVTEAFF,TRBJ1-1,few,TRBV7-8,.
TGTGCCAGCAGTTCACTAGCGGGGTCCTCCGAGCAGTACTTC,CASSSLAGSSEQYF,TRBJ2-7,many,TRBV12-3/TRBV12-4,TRBD2
TGCGCCAGCGCCCTTTCGGGCGGATCAAGCGGGAATGAGCAGTTCTTC,CASALSGGSSGNEQFF,TRBJ2-1,many,TRBV5-1,.
TGTGCCAGCAGTTTATTGGACAGGTCTAGTTCACCCCTCCACTTT,CASSLLDRSSSPLHF,TRBJ1-6,few,TRBV6-5,TRBD1
TGTGCCAGCAGTGAGGACAGGCGCAATCAGCCCCAGCATTTT,CASSEDRRNQPQHF,TRBJ1-5,.,TRBV10-1,TRBD1
TGCAGCGTTGGGGGAAGTCGCTCCTACAATGAGCAGTTCTTC,CSVGGSRSYNEQFF,TRBJ2-1,few,TRBV29-1,.
TGCAGTGGGGGACAGGGGCAAGAGACCCAGTACTTC,CSGGQGQETQYF,TRBJ2-5,few,TRBV20-1,TRBD1
TGTGCCAGCAGTTACGGTCAGGCGGGGGAGACCCAGTACTTC,CASSYGQAGETQYF,TRBJ2-5,few,TRBV6-5,.
TGTGCCAGCAGCAGGGCTTTTACCGGGGAGCTGTTTTTT,CASSRAFTGELFF,TRBJ2-2,.,TRBV7-8,.
TGTGCCAGCAGCTTAGGTGGGACAGGGGGCCCCTACGAGCAGTACTTC,CASSLGGTGGPYEQYF,TRBJ2-7,few,TRBV7-9,TRBD1
TGTGCCAGCAGGAGGACAGGGGGCGGCAATCAGCCCCAGCATTTT,CASRRTGGGNQPQHF,TRBJ1-5,few,TRBV12-3/TRBV12-4,TRBD1
TGCGCCAGCAGCTACGTAAGGTACAATGAGCAGTTCTTC,CASSYVRYNEQFF,TRBJ2-1,few,TRBV5-1,.
TGTGCCAGCAGGTTTGGGACAGGCCAAGCTTTCTTT,CASRFGTGQAFF,TRBJ1-1,many,TRBV7-9,TRBD1
TGTGCCAGCGGGGCGAACCGACTGGGGCAAGAGACCCAGTACTTC,CASGANRLGQETQYF,TRBJ2-5,.,TRBV6-1,.
TGCGCCAGCAGCCAAGATGAGGCGGGAGAGGAGACCCAGTACTTC,CASSQDEAGEETQYF,TRBJ2-5,.,TRBV4-3,TRBD2
TGTGCCACCAGCACCCGTCCGGGGGGCGCCTATTCACCCCTCCACTTT,CATSTRPGGAYSPLHF,TRBJ1-6,.,TRBV15,.
TGTGCCAGCAGCTTATCGGAGGGGCCCTACGAGCAGTACTTC,CASSLSEGPYEQYF,TRBJ2-7,.,TRBV7-6,.
TGCAGCGTTGAGGGTCGCCTAGCTGAAGCTTTCTTT,CSVEGRLAEAFF,TRBJ1-1,.,TRBV29-1,.
TGCGCCAGCAGCCAAGATGGCAGATTGGGGACCGGGGAGCTGTTTTTT,CASSQDGRLGTGELFF,TRBJ2-2,few,TRBV4-1,.
TGTGCCAGCCTAGAAAGTGTCGGGGAGCTGTTTTTT,CASLESVGELFF,TRBJ2-2,many,TRBV12-3/TRBV12-4,.
TGCGCCAGCAGCCAAGGACTAGCGGGAGCGACTAGCACAGATACGCAGTATTTT,CASSQGLAGATSTDTQYF,TRBJ2-3,few,TRBV4-1,TRBD2